Listed below are T cell receptor beta chains from one sample, sequenced in a study of T cell responses to AZD1222 COVID-19 vaccine. Clones were read by immunoSEQ multiplex PCR, and TCRdb kept only the in-frame ones, dropping some. The table includes roughly 150,000 clones, more than 85% detected once. The input for sequencing was peripheral blood, taken on day 0 of AZD1222 vaccination. The origin of the receptors is an adult in good health. Each CDR3 is given with its conserved first and last residue. Each record gives: D gene, J gene, V gene, clone size, CDR3 DNA, CDR3 protein. The D gene is left open where the match is weak. Clone size is stated in some rows and not others, as once, few, many or a class when expanded.

D: TRBD1
J: TRBJ2-5
V: TRBV7-9
size: few
DNA: TGTGCCAGCAGTCCGGGACAGGCGGGAGAGACCCAGTACTTC
CDR3: CASSPGQAGETQYF

D: TRBD2
J: TRBJ2-7
V: TRBV11-1
size: NA
DNA: TGTGCCAGCAGCTTAGCCCGGGGGGGCATCTACGAGCAGTACTTC
CDR3: CASSLARGGIYEQYF

D: NA
J: TRBJ2-3
V: TRBV5-4
size: NA
DNA: TGTGCCAGCAGCCCCTCCCCGCGGCGGACAGATACGCAGTATTTT
CDR3: CASSPSPRRTDTQYF

D: TRBD1
J: TRBJ1-6
V: TRBV3-1/TRBV3-2
size: NA
DNA: TGTGCCAGCAGCCCGGGACAGGGAGGTTCACCCCTCCACTTT
CDR3: CASSPGQGGSPLHF

D: NA
J: TRBJ2-7
V: TRBV21-1
size: NA
DNA: TGTGCCAGCAGCACCCGGGGCCTGGCAGGGGACCCCGAGCAGTACTTC
CDR3: CASSTRGLAGDPEQYF

D: NA
J: TRBJ2-7
V: TRBV6-5
size: NA
DNA: TGTGCCAGCAGCTCGGACACCTCCTACGAGCAGTACTTC
CDR3: CASSSDTSYEQYF

D: NA
J: TRBJ2-1
V: TRBV19
size: few
DNA: TGTGCCAGTAGCCGGGACTTATACTCCTACAATGAGCAGTTCTTC
CDR3: CASSRDLYSYNEQFF

D: NA
J: TRBJ2-3
V: TRBV28
size: NA
DNA: TGTGCCAGCGAGGGTGGTGGCACAGATACGCAGTATTTT
CDR3: CASEGGGTDTQYF

D: NA
J: TRBJ2-2
V: TRBV6-5
size: NA
DNA: TGTGCCAGCAGTTACTCGCGGGGCGCCTTTATCGGGGAGCTGTTTTTT
CDR3: CASSYSRGAFIGELFF

D: NA
J: TRBJ1-1
V: TRBV19
size: once
DNA: TGTGCCAGTAGTATCGCTGGGGGCGTCGGGACTGAAGCTTTCTTT
CDR3: CASSIAGGVGTEAFF

D: NA
J: TRBJ1-4
V: TRBV9
size: NA
DNA: TGTGCCAGCAGCGCGGAGACAGTTCCTAATGAAAAACTGTTTTTT
CDR3: CASSAETVPNEKLFF

D: TRBD1
J: TRBJ1-2
V: TRBV5-1
size: NA
DNA: TGCGCCAGCAGCGTCGGACAGGGGGCAGGGTATGGCTACACCTTC
CDR3: CASSVGQGAGYGYTF

D: NA
J: TRBJ2-1
V: TRBV2
size: NA
DNA: TGTGCCAGCAGTGAGCTAGGGGCCGCTCACTCCTACAATGAGCAGTTCTTC
CDR3: CASSELGAAHSYNEQFF

D: NA
J: TRBJ2-7
V: TRBV6-6
size: NA
DNA: TGTGCCAGCAGTTCCAGGGGCGGTACCTACGAGCAGTACTTC
CDR3: CASSSRGGTYEQYF

D: NA
J: TRBJ2-2
V: TRBV25-1
size: once
DNA: TGTGCCAGCAGTGATAACCCGACCGGGGAGCTGTTTTTT
CDR3: CASSDNPTGELFF

D: TRBD1
J: TRBJ1-3
V: TRBV7-8
size: few
DNA: TGTGCCAGCAGCTCCCCCGGGACAGCGGGATTCAGCTCTGGAAACACCATATATTTT
CDR3: CASSSPGTAGFSSGNTIYF

D: NA
J: TRBJ1-6
V: TRBV4-1
size: NA
DNA: TGCGCCAGCAGCCAAGATGGGGCAGGCTCACCCCTCCACTTT
CDR3: CASSQDGAGSPLHF

D: NA
J: TRBJ2-3
V: TRBV7-2
size: NA
DNA: TGTGCCAGCCGCTTACTAGGCGGAGGCACAGATACGCAGTATTTT
CDR3: CASRLLGGGTDTQYF

D: NA
J: TRBJ1-6
V: TRBV6-5
size: NA
DNA: TGTGCCAGCGGGGAGAACACTAATTCACCCCTCCACTTT
CDR3: CASGENTNSPLHF

D: NA
J: TRBJ2-1
V: TRBV18
size: NA
DNA: TGTGCCAGCTCACTCCTCCGGGGCCTGGCTGAGCAGTTCTTC
CDR3: CASSLLRGLAEQFF

D: TRBD2
J: TRBJ2-1
V: TRBV7-2
size: NA
DNA: TGTGCCAGCAGCCTACAAACGGGAGGGCCCAGAAATGAGCAGTTCTTC
CDR3: CASSLQTGGPRNEQFF

D: TRBD1
J: TRBJ2-1
V: TRBV28
size: NA
DNA: TGTGCCAGCTTACAGGGGGCCAGCTCCTACAATGAGCAGTTCTTC
CDR3: CASLQGASSYNEQFF

D: TRBD1
J: TRBJ1-2
V: TRBV12-5
size: NA
DNA: TGTGCTAGTGGTTTGGATACAGGGGGCAGCTATGGCTACACCTTC
CDR3: CASGLDTGGSYGYTF

D: NA
J: TRBJ1-1
V: TRBV4-3
size: NA
DNA: TGCGCCAGCAGCCAAGAAAATTGGCAGAACACTGAAGCTTTCTTT
CDR3: CASSQENWQNTEAFF

D: TRBD2
J: TRBJ2-1
V: TRBV7-2
size: NA
DNA: TGTGCCAGCAGCTTAGTTAGCTCAGCGGGGGGGCTTGAGCAGTTCTTC
CDR3: CASSLVSSAGGLEQFF

D: TRBD2
J: TRBJ2-7
V: TRBV9
size: NA
DNA: TGTGCCAGCAGCCCCCGTTTATTAGCGGGAACTAACGAGCAGTACTTC
CDR3: CASSPRLLAGTNEQYF

D: TRBD1
J: TRBJ2-7
V: TRBV12-3/TRBV12-4
size: NA
DNA: TGTGCCAGCAGTTACGGGACAGCCTACGAGCAGTACTTC
CDR3: CASSYGTAYEQYF

D: TRBD2
J: TRBJ2-1
V: TRBV3-1/TRBV3-2
size: NA
DNA: TGTGCCAGCAGCGCATATACTAGCGGGAGGGGCTCCTACAATGAGCAGTTCTTC
CDR3: CASSAYTSGRGSYNEQFF